The text below deals with one T cell receptor (beta chain). The antigen remains unidentified. This CDR3 spans 12 amino acids. Trimming shortened V by 4 bases and J by 11 bases, and 13 bases separated the two germline ends. Looked up from germline, CDR1 is SGHRS and CDR2 is YFSETQ. This specimen belongs to a study of PD-L1 blockade in urothelial cancer. Study-level results: Those with durable benefit had larger increases in tumor-associated blood clones at 3 weeks.

Specified time point: peripheral blood 6 weeks after treatment start. Measured with immunoSEQ multiplex PCR; TCRdb has only the in-frame clones, and not every one. The sample lists more than 60,000 clones, around nine tenths occurring once. The sequence came from a man aged 55 to 69 with urothelial cancer. V usage is TRBV5-1 and J usage is TRBJ2-1; weak D call: TRBD1 (6 bases). The sequencing used PBMCs, collected around atezolizumab (anti-PD-L1) treatment. CDR3 sequence: CASSADRLKQFF. The CDR3 DNA follows: TGCGCCAGCAGCGCCGACAGGCTCAAGCAGTTCTTC. The full variable domain, rest sourced from reference TRBV5-1 and TRBJ2-1, is KAGVTQTPRYLIKTRGQQVTLSCSPISGHRSVSWYQQTPGQGLQFLFEYFSETQRNKGNFPGRFSGRQFSNSRSEMNVSTLELGDSALYLCASSADRLKQFFGPGTRLTVL.